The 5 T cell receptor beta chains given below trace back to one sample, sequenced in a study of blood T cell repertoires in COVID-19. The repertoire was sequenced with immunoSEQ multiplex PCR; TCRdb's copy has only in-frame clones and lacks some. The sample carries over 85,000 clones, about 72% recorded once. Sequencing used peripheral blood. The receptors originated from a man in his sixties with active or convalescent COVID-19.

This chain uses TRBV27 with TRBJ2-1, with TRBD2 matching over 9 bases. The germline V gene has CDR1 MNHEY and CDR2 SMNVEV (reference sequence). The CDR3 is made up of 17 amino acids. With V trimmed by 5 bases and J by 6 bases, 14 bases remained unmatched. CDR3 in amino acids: CASSTVAGVISRNEQFF. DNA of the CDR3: TGTGCCAGCAGTACCGTAGCGGGAGTGATTTCTCGCAATGAGCAGTTCTTC.

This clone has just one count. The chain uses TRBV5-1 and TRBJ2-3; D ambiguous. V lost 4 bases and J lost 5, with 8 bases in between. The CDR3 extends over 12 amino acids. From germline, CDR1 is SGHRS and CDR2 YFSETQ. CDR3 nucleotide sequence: TGCGCCAGCAGCCCTACTGGAGATACGCAGTATTTT. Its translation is CASSPTGDTQYF.

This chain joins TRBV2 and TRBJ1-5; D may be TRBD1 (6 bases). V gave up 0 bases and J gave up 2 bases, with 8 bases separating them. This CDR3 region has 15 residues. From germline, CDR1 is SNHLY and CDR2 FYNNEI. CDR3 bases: TGTGCCAGCAGTGAAGCGGCAGGGGGCAATCAGCCCCAGCATTTT. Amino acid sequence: CASSEAAGGNQPQHF.

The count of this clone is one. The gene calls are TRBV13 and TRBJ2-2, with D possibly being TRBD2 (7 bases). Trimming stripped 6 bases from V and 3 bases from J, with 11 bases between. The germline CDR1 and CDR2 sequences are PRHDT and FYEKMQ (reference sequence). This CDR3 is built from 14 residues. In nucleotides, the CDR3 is TGTGCCAGCAGAGAGGGGGGGGACACCGGGGAGCTGTTTTTT. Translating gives CASREGGDTGELFF.

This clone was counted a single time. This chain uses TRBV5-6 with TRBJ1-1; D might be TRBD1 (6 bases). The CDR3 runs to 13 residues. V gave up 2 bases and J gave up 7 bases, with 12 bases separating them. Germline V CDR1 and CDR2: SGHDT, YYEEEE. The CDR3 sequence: CASSLLDRYEAFF. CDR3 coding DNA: TGTGCCAGCAGCTTACTGGACAGATATGAAGCTTTCTTT. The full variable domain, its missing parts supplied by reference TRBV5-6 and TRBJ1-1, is DAGVTQSPTHLIKTRGQQVTLRCSPKSGHDTVSWYQQALGQGPQFIFQYYEEEERQRGNFPDRFSGHQFPNYSSELNVNALLLGDSALYLCASSLLDRYEAFFGQGTRLTVV.